The rows below give T cell receptor beta chains drawn from one sample of a study of shared clonotypes between healthy human individuals. The repertoire was sequenced with immunoSEQ multiplex PCR; TCRdb's copy has only in-frame clones and lacks some. The data show about 2,500,000 clones, 85% to 95% seen once. The specimen was naive CD4+ T cells sorted from blood. The receptor source for this set is a man aged 18 to 30 in good health. Each CDR3 is given with its conserved first and last residue. The D gene is left open where the match is weak. Clone size is given for some rows only: seen once, a few or many times, or a class if the clone is expanded.

D gene	J gene	V gene	clone size	CDR3 protein	CDR3 DNA
TRBD1	TRBJ2-7	TRBV10-3	once	CAISGQDSYEQYF	TGTGCCATCAGCGGACAGGACTCCTACGAGCAGTACTTC
TRBD2	TRBJ2-7	TRBV7-2	NA	CASSPGLAWVGYEQYF	TGTGCCAGCAGCCCTGGACTAGCGTGGGTGGGATACGAGCAGTACTTC
NA	TRBJ2-7	TRBV7-9	NA	CASSLAAVGEQYF	TGTGCCAGCAGCTTAGCCGCGGTGGGCGAGCAGTACTTC
NA	TRBJ2-1	TRBV7-2	NA	CASSPHRYYNEQFF	TGTGCCAGCAGCCCCCACAGATATTACAATGAGCAGTTCTTC
TRBD2	TRBJ2-5	TRBV4-1	NA	CASSQDTNSGSFLYF	TGCGCCAGCAGCCAAGATACGAATAGCGGGAGTTTTCTGTACTTC
TRBD2	TRBJ2-5	TRBV6-1	NA	CASSALRRGNQETQYF	TGTGCCAGCAGTGCCCTCCGGCGGGGGAACCAAGAGACCCAGTACTTC
NA	TRBJ1-5	TRBV5-5	NA	CASSNGTYQPQHF	TGTGCCAGCAGCAACGGGACTTATCAGCCCCAGCATTTT
NA	TRBJ2-7	TRBV19	NA	CASSVLGWQEDEQYF	TGTGCCAGTAGTGTCTTAGGGTGGCAGGAGGACGAGCAGTACTTC
NA	TRBJ2-7	TRBV5-1	NA	CASSHGTPRYYEQYF	TGCGCCAGCAGCCACGGGACCCCTAGGTACTACGAGCAGTACTTC
NA	TRBJ2-2	TRBV19	NA	CASRMQGANTGELFF	TGTGCCAGTAGAATGCAGGGCGCGAACACCGGGGAGCTGTTTTTT
NA	TRBJ2-7	TRBV29-1	NA	CSGSEGGEQYF	TGCAGCGGATCAGAAGGAGGGGAGCAGTACTTC
TRBD2	TRBJ2-5	TRBV7-9	NA	CASSLRGAGDQETQYF	TGTGCCAGCTCCTTGAGGGGAGCGGGGGATCAAGAGACCCAGTACTTC
TRBD1	TRBJ1-6	TRBV28	once	CASKVGTGLGSPLHF	TGTGCCAGCAAGGTCGGGACAGGGTTAGGTTCACCCCTCCACTTT
NA	TRBJ2-7	TRBV14	NA	CASSQGGWLPQYF	TGTGCCAGCAGCCAAGGAGGCTGGTTGCCGCAGTACTTC
TRBD2	TRBJ2-5	TRBV7-9	once	CASSRLAGDQETQYF	TGTGCCAGCAGCCGACTAGCGGGGGACCAAGAGACCCAGTACTTC
NA	TRBJ1-5	TRBV19	NA	CASIPGRQDNQPQHF	TGTGCCAGTATTCCGGGGCGACAGGATAATCAGCCCCAGCATTTT
TRBD1	TRBJ2-3	TRBV5-1	NA	CASSWEDRGAQYF	TGCGCCAGCAGTTGGGAGGACAGGGGTGCGCAGTATTTT
TRBD2	TRBJ2-7	TRBV5-1	NA	CASSLSIPGLADLKEQYF	TGCGCCAGCAGCTTATCAATACCCGGACTAGCGGACCTTAAAGAGCAGTACTTC
NA	TRBJ2-7	TRBV7-6	NA	CASSLEGEGEQYF	TGTGCCAGCAGCTTAGAGGGAGAAGGCGAGCAGTACTTC
NA	TRBJ2-2	TRBV11-2	NA	CASSRNRAGELFF	TGTGCCAGCAGCCGAAACAGGGCCGGGGAGCTGTTTTTT
TRBD2	TRBJ2-5	TRBV5-5	NA	CASSLEGSGVGETQYF	TGTGCCAGCAGCTTGGAGGGTAGCGGGGTAGGAGAGACCCAGTACTTC
NA	TRBJ1-3	TRBV28	NA	CASSLLTGTSSGNTIYF	TGTGCCAGCAGTTTATTAACAGGGACCAGCTCTGGAAACACCATATATTTT
TRBD1	TRBJ2-5	TRBV7-2	once	CASSHRGKETQYF	TGTGCCAGCAGCCACAGGGGGAAAGAGACCCAGTACTTC
NA	TRBJ1-5	TRBV19	NA	CASSLDNNQPQHF	TGTGCCAGTAGTTTGGACAACAATCAGCCCCAGCATTTT
NA	TRBJ2-7	TRBV5-4	NA	CASSLDRYEQYF	TGTGCCAGCAGCTTGGATCGGTACGAGCAGTACTTC
NA	TRBJ1-2	TRBV5-1	NA	CASSLDYSSGYTF	TGCGCCAGCAGCTTGGATTATTCCAGTGGCTACACCTTC
TRBD2	TRBJ2-2	TRBV11-2	once	CASSFSGGARIKGGELFF	TGTGCCAGCAGCTTTAGCGGGGGGGCCCGGATTAAGGGCGGGGAGCTGTTTTTT
TRBD2	TRBJ2-7	TRBV6-6	NA	CASSSGTSDYYEQYF	TGTGCCAGCAGTTCCGGGACTAGCGACTACTACGAGCAGTACTTC
NA	TRBJ1-3	TRBV9	NA	CASSLPPVPGNTIYF	TGTGCCAGCAGCCTCCCTCCGGTACCTGGAAACACCATATATTTT
TRBD2	TRBJ2-5	TRBV11-2	NA	CASSILAGGPGETQYF	TGTGCCAGCAGCATTTTAGCGGGGGGGCCAGGGGAGACCCAGTACTTC
NA	TRBJ2-4	TRBV2	NA	CASSEAAAVIQYF	TGTGCCAGCAGTGAAGCGGCCGCAGTCATTCAGTACTTC
NA	TRBJ2-1	TRBV6-1	NA	CASSGVLNEQFF	TGTGCCAGCAGTGGGGTCCTCAATGAGCAGTTCTTC
NA	TRBJ2-7	TRBV7-2	NA	CASSLVLVGTGGEQYF	TGTGCCAGCAGCTTAGTTCTTGTCGGGACCGGAGGCGAGCAGTACTTC
NA	TRBJ1-1	TRBV6-5	NA	CASRMTENTEAFF	TGTGCCAGCAGGATGACAGAGAACACTGAAGCTTTCTTT